Detailed here is one TCR beta chain. As originally analysed: Estimated nucleated cell counts came from reference gene primer amplification. Data came from immunoSEQ multiplex PCR; TCRdb stores just in-frame clones and leaves some out. That table supplies the V and J calls and clone size; D and trimming were determined from the DNA. Among about 66,000 clones, over 85% were seen once, and the ten largest hold roughly 1.4%. This sample was included in a study of blood T cell repertoires in COVID-19. Study-level information: The study drew acute and convalescent COVID-19 samples from the United States, Italy and Spain. T cells, B-cell-depleted T cells, or PBMCs supplied cDNA or gDNA.

Germline CDR1 MNHEY, CDR2 SVGAGI. Trimming removed 3 bases at V and 0 bases at J, with 6 bases between. The CDR3 extends over 14 amino acids. The rearrangement joins TRBV6-5 to TRBJ1-3; D call uncertain. The TCR originated in a man aged 55-75 years with acute or convalescent COVID-19. Material for sequencing was peripheral blood. The CDR3 spells CASSYSSSGNTIYF. CDR3 DNA sequence: TGTGCCAGCAGTTATAGCAGCTCTGGAAACACCATATATTTT.